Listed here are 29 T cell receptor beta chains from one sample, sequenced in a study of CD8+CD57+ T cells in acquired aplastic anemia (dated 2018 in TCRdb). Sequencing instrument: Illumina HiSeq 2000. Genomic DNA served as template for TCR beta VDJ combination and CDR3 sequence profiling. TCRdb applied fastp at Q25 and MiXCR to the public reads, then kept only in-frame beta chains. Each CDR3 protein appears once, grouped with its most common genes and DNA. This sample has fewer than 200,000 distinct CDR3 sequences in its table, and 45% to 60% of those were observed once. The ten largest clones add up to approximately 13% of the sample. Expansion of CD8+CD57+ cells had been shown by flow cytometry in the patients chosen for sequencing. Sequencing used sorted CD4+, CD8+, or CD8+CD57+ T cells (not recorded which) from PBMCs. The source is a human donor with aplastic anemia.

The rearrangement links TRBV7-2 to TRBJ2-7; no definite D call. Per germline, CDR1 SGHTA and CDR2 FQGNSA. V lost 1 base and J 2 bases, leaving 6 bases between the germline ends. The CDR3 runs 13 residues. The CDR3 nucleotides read TGTGCCAGCAGCTTAGTGCTGGCCTACGAGCAGTACTTC. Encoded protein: CASSLVLAYEQYF. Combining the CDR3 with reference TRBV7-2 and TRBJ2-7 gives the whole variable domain GAGVSQSPSNKVTEKGKDVELRCDPISGHTALYWYRQSLGQGLEFLIYFQGNSAPDKSGLPSDRFSAERTGGSVSTLTIQRTQQEDSAVYLCASSLVLAYEQYFGPGTRLTVT.

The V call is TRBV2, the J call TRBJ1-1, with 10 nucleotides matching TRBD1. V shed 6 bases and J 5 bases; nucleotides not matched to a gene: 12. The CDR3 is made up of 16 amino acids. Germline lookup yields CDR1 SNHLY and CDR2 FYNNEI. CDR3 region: CASRWDRGTLGTEAFF. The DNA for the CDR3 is TGTGCCAGCAGGTGGGACAGGGGTACATTGGGGACTGAAGCTTTCTTT.

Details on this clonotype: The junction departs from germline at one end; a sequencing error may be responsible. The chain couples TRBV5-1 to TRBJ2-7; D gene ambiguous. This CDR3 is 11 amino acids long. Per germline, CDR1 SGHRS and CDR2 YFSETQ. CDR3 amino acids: CASGLGYEQYF. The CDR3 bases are TGCGCCAGCGGCTTGGGTTACGAGCAGTACTTC.

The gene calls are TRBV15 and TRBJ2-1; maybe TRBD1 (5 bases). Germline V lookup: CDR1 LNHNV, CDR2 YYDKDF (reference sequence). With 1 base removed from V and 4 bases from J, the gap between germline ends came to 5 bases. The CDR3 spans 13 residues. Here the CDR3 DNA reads TGTGCCACCAGCAGAGGACAGTACAATGAGCAGTTCTTC. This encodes CATSRGQYNEQFF.

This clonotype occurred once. As DNA, the CDR3 is TGTGCCAGCAGCTTAAGGGGGCCAGGTAATGAGCAGTTCTTC. Translated: CASSLRGPGNEQFF. The chain combines TRBV7-6 with TRBJ2-1; 7 positions match TRBD1. Unmatched junction bases numbered 5, after V lost 2 bases and J lost 7 bases. The CDR3 covers 14 residues. CDR1 and CDR2 (germline): SGHVS, FNYEAQ.

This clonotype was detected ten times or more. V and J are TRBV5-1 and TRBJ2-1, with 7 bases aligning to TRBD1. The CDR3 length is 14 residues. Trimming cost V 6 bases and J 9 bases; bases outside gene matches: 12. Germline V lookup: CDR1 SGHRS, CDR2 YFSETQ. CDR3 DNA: TGCGCCAGCACTCCGGGACAGCTCTACGGTGAGCAGTTCTTC. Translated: CASTPGQLYGEQFF.

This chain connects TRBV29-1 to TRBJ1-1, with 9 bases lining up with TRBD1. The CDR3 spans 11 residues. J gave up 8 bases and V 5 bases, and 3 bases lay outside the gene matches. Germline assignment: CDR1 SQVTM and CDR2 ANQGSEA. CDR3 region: CSVTGGDEAFF. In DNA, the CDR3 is TGCAGCGTTACAGGGGGCGACGAAGCTTTCTTT.

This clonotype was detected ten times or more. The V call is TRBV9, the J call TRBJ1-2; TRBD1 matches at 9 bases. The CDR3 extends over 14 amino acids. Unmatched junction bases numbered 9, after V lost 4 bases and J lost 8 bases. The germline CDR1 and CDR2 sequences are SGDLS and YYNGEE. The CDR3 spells CASSPDGTGLGYTF. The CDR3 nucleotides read TGTGCCAGCAGCCCCGACGGGACAGGGTTAGGCTACACCTTC. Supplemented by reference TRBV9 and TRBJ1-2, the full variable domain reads DSGVTQTPKHLITATGQRVTLRCSPRSGDLSVYWYQQSLDQGLQFLIQYYNGEERAKGNILERFSAQQFPDLHSELNLSSLELGDSALYFCASSPDGTGLGYTFGSGTRLTVV.

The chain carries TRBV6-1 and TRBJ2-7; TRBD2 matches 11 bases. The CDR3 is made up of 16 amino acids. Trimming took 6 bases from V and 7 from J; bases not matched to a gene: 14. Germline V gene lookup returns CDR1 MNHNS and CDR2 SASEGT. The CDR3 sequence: CASRFGRLAGGEEQYF. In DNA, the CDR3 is TGTGCCAGCAGGTTCGGGCGGTTAGCGGGGGGGGAGGAGCAGTACTTC.

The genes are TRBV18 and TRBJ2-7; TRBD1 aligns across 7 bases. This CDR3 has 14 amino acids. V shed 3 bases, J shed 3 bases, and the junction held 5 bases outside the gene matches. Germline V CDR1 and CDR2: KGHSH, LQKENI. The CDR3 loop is CASSPGQAGYEQYF. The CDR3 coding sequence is TGTGCCAGCTCACCCGGACAGGCGGGCTACGAGCAGTACTTC. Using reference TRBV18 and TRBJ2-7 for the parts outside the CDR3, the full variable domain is NAGVMQNPRHLVRRRGQEARLRCSPMKGHSHVYWYRQLPEEGLKFMVYLQKENIIDESGMPKERFSAEFPKEGPSILRIQQVVRGDSAAYFCASSPGQAGYEQYFGPGTRLTVT.

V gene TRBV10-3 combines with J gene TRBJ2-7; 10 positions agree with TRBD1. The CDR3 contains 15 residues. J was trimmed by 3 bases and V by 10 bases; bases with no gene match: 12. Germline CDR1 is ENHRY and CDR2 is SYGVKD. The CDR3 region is CASRQWDRGSYEQYF. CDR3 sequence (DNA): TGTGCCAGCAGGCAATGGGACAGGGGAAGCTACGAGCAGTACTTC.

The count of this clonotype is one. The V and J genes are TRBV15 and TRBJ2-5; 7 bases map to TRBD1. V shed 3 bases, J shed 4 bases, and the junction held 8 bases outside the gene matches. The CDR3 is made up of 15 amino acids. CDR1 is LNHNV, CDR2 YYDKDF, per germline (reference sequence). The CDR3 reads CATSSLGGRRETQYF. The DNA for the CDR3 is TGTGCCACCAGCAGCTTAGGGGGCAGGAGAGAGACCCAGTACTTC.

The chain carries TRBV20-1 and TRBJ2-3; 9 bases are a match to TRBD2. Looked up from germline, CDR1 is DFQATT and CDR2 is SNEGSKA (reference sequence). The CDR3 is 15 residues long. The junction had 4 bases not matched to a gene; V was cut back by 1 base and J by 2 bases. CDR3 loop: CSARGVAGATDTQYF. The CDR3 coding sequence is TGCAGTGCTAGAGGGGTAGCGGGAGCCACAGATACGCAGTATTTT.

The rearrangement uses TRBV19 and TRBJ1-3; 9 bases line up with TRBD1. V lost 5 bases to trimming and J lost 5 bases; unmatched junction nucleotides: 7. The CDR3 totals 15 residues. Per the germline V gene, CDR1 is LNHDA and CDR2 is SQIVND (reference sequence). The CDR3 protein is CASSLLQGARNTIYF. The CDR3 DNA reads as TGTGCCAGTAGTCTTCTACAGGGGGCTAGAAACACCATATATTTT.

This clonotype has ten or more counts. The CDR3 DNA reads TGTGCCAGCGAGACAGTGACGGAGGGAAGAACGCAGTATTTT. Protein: CASETVTEGRTQYF. This chain connects TRBV6-1 to TRBJ2-3; possible D gene TRBD2, 6 bases. Trimming removed 8 bases at V and 9 bases at J, with 21 bases between. Germline V lookup: CDR1 MNHNS, CDR2 SASEGT. The CDR3 has 14 amino acids.

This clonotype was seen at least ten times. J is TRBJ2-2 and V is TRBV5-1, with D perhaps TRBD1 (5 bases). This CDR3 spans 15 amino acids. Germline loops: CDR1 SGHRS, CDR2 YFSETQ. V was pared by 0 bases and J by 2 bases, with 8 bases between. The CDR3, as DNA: TGCGCCAGCAGCTTGGGCAGGGCCAACACCGGGGAGCTGTTTTTT. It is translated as CASSLGRANTGELFF.

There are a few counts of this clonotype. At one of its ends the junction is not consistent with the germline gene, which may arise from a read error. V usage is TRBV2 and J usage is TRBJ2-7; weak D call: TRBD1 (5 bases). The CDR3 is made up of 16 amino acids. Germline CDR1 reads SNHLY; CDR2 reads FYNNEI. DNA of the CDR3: TGTGCCAGCAGAGTCACGGTACAGGTCAGCTCCTACGATCAGTACTTC. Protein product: CASRVTVQVSSYDQYF.

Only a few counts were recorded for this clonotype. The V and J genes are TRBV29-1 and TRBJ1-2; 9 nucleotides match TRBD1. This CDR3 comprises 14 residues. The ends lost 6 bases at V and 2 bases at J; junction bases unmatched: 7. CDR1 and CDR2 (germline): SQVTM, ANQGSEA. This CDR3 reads CSVDGQGINYGYTF. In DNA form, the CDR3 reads TGCAGCGTCGATGGACAGGGGATAAACTATGGCTACACCTTC.

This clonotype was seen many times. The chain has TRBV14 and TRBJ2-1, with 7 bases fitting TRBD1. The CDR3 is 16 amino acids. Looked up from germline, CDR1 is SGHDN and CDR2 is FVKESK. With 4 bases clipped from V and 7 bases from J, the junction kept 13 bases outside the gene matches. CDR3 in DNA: TGTGCCAGCAGCCCCATTCAGCCAACACAGGGGAATGAGCAGTTCTTC. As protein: CASSPIQPTQGNEQFF.

This chain's CDR3 is CSAARWTGREEQYF. The CDR3 DNA follows: TGCAGCGCCGCGCGGTGGACAGGGCGGGAGGAGCAGTACTTC. The J gene is TRBJ2-7, the V gene TRBV29-1, with D tentatively TRBD1 (8 bases). Germline V CDR1 and CDR2: SQVTM, ANQGSEA. Trimming pared 7 bases from V and 7 bases from J, leaving 23 bases between. The CDR3 runs 14 residues.

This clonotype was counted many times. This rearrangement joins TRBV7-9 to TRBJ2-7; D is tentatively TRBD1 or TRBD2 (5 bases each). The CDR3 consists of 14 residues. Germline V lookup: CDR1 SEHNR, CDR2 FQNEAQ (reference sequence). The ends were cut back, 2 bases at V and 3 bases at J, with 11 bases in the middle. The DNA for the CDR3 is TGTGCCAGCAGCTTAACGGGGCTTAGCTACGAGCAGTACTTC. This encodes CASSLTGLSYEQYF.

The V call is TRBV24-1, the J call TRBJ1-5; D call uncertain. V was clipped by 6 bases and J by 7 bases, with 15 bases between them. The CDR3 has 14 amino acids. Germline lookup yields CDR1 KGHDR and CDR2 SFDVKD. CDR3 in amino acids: CATSPDRGYQPQHF. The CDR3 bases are TGTGCCACCAGTCCTGACCGGGGTTACCAGCCCCAGCATTTT.

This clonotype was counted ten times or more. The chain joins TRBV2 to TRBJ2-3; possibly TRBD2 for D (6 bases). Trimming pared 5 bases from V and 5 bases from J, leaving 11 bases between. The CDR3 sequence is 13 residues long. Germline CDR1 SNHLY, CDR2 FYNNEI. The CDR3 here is CASSPQGGDTQYF. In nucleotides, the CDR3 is TGTGCCAGCAGTCCGCAGGGAGGAGATACGCAGTATTTT.

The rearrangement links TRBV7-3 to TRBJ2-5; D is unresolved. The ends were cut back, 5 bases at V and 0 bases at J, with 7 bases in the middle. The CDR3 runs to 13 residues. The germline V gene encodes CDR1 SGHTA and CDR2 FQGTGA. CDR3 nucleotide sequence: TGTGCCAGCAGCAAGGGCAACCAAGAGACCCAGTACTTC. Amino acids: CASSKGNQETQYF. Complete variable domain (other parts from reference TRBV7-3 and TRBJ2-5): GAGVSQTPSNKVTEKGKYVELRCDPISGHTALYWYRQSLGQGPEFLIYFQGTGAADDSGLPNDRFFAVRPEGSVSTLKIQRTERGDSAVYLCASSKGNQETQYFGPGTRLLVL.

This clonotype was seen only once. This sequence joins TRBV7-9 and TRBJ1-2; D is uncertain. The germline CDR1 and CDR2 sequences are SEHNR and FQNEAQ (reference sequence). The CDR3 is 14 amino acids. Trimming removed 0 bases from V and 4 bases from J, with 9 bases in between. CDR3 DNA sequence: TGTGCCAGCAGCTTAGCGAGCCAGAGCTATGGCTACACCTTC. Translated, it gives CASSLASQSYGYTF.

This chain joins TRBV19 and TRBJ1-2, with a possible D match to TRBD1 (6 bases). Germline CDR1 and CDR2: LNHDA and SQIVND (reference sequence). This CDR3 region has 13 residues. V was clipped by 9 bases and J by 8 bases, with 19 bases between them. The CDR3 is CASIRGAEEGYTF. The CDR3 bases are TGTGCCAGCATACGGGGGGCTGAGGAGGGCTACACCTTC.

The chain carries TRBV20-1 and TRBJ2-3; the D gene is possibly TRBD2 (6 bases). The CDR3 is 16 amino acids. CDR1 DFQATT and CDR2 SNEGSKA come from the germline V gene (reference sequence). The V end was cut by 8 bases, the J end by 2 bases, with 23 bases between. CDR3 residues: CSPLVAGWPSTDTQYF. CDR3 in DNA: TGCAGTCCCCTCGTTGCGGGGTGGCCCTCCACAGATACGCAGTATTTT.

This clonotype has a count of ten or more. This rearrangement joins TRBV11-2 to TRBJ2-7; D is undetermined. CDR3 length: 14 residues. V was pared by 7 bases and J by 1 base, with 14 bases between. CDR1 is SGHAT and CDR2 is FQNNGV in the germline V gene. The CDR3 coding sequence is TGTGCCAGCACCCCTAGTCTATCTTCCTACGAGCAGTACTTC. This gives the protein CASTPSLSSYEQYF.

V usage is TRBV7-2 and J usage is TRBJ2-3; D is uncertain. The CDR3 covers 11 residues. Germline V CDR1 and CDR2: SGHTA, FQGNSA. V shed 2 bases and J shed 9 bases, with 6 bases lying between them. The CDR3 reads CASSLHDTQYF. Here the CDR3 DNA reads TGTGCCAGCAGCTTACATGACACGCAGTATTTT. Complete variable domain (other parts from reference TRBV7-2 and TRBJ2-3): GAGVSQSPSNKVTEKGKDVELRCDPISGHTALYWYRQSLGQGLEFLIYFQGNSAPDKSGLPSDRFSAERTGGSVSTLTIQRTQQEDSAVYLCASSLHDTQYFGPGTRLTVL.